The source of this TCR beta chain is a study of T cells in Graves' hyperthyroidism and ophthalmopathy. Study conclusions and caveats: Before onset, by a median of approximately 5.9 months, the model predicted ophthalmopathy.

Germline CDR1 SEHNR, CDR2 FQNEAQ (reference sequence). V dropped 5 bases and J dropped 4; count of bases not matched to a gene: 4. The CDR3 spans 14 residues. The source material, RNA transcripts, was used to amplify TCR beta CDR3 regions. An initial round of RT-PCR targeting the TCR CDR3 relied on the HTBI primer set. TCRdb passed the multiplex PCR reads through MiXCR, listing each CDR3 protein once. Altogether 620,000 or so distinct CDR3 sequences are present, about 14% being singletons, with the ten largest covering under 15%. There are a few counts of this clonotype. The antigen is unknown. Thyroid ultrasound and orbital computed tomography, with clinical symptoms and serum thyroxine and TRAb, informed diagnoses.

V is TRBV7-9 and J is TRBJ2-3; 9 nucleotides agree with TRBD2. The sample comprised blood. This TCR came from a woman in her fifties or sixties with Graves' ophthalmopathy. CDR3 sequence reads: CASSPSGTADTQYF. The CDR3 region has the DNA TGTGCCAGCAGCCCTAGCGGGACGGCAGATACGCAGTATTTT.